This T cell receptor beta chain was recorded in a study of blood T cells in healthy people across ages. Together with a sample-barcoded 5' primer, a J-beta primer mix was included in a second PCR lasting roughly 7 to 11 cycles. TCRdb re-analysed the 5' RACE reads in MiXCR, keeping a single row per CDR3 protein. Seen here are under 750,000 distinct CDR3 sequences, 47% observed once, and the top ten hold under 30%. Trimming cost V 5 bases and J 5 bases, with 13 bases left between them. This CDR3 comprises 12 residues. Looked up from germline, CDR1 is DFQATT and CDR2 is SNEGSKA (reference sequence). The gene calls are TRBV20-1 and TRBJ2-7, with D unresolved. The clonotype was recovered from an elderly man in good health. What was sequenced was blood. DNA for the CDR3: TGCAGTGCTCCTTCGACCTGGAACGAGCAGTACTTC. This translates into CSAPSTWNEQYF.